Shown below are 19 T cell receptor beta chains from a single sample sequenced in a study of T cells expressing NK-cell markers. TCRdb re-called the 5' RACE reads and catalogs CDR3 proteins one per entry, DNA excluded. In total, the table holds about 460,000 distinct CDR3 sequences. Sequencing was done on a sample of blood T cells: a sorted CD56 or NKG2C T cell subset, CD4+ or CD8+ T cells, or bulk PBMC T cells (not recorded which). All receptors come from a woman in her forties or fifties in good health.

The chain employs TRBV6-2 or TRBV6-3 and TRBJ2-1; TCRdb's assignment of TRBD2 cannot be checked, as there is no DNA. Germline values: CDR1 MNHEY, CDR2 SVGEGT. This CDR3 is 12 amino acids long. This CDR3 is CASSYLAGTQFF.

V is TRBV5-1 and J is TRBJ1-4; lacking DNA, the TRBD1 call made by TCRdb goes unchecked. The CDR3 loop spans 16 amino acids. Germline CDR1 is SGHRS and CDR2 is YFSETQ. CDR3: CASSLRGTLRDEKLFF.

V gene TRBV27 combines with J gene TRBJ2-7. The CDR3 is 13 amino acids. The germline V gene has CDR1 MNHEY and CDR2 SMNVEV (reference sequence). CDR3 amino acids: CASSSMRTYEQYF.

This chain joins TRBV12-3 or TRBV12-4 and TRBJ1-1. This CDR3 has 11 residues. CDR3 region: CASSTKNEAFF.

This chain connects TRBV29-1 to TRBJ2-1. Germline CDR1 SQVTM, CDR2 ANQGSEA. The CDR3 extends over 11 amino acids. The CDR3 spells CSVGWFNEQFF.

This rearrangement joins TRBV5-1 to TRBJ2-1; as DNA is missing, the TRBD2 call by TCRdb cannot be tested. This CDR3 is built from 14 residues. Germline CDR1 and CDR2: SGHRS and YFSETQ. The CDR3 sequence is CASSLKLAGVEQFF.

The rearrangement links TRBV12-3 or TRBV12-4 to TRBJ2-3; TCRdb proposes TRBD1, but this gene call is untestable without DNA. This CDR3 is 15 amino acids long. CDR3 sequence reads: CASSSTGTSPDTQYF.

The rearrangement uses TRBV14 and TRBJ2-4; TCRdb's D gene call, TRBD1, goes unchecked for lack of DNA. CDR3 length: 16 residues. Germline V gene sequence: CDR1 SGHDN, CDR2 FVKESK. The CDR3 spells CASSPAHFLAKNIQYF.

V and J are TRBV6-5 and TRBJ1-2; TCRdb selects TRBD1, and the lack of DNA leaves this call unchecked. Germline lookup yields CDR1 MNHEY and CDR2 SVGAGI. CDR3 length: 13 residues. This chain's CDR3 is CASSSQGAHGYTF.

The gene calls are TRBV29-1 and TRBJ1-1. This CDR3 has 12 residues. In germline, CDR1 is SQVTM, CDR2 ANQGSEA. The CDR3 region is CSARNSVSEAFF.

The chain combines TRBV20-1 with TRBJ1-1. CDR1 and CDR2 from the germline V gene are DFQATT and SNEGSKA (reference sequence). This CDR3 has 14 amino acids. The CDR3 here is CSARDNAGFTEAFF.

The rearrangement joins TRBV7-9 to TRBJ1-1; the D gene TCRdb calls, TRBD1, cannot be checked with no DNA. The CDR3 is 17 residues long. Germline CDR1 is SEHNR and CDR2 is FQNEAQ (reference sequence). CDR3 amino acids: CASSRPGRKKGDTEAFF.

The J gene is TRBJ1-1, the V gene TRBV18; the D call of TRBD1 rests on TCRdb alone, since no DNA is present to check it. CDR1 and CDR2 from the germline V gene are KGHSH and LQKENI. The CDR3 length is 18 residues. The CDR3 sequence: CASSPIPGTGDMNTEAFF.

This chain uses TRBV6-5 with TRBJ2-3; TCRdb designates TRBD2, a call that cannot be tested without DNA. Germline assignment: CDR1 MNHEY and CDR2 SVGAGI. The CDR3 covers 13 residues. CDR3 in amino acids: CASSFIGGDTQYF.

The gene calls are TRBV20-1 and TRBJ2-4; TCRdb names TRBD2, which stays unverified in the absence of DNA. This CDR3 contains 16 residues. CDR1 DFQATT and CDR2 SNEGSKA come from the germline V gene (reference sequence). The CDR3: CSAKGDGGSTKNIQYF.

CDR3 amino acids: CASSGTALARETQYF. This chain joins TRBV5-1 and TRBJ2-5; absent DNA, TCRdb's TRBD1 call cannot be checked. The CDR3 runs to 15 residues. The germline CDR1 and CDR2 sequences are SGHRS and YFSETQ.

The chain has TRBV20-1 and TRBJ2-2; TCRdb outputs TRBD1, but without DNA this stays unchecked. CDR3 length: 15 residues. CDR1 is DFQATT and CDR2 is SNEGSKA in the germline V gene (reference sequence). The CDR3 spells CSARALQGSTGELFF.

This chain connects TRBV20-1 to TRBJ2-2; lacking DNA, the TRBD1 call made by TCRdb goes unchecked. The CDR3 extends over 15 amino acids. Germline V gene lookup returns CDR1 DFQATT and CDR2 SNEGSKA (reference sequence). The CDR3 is CSARQRGSGTGELFF.

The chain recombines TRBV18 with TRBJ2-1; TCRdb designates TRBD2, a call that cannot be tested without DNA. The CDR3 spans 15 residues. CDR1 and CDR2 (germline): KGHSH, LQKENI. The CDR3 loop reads CASSPELAVVNEQFF.